Presented here are 15 T cell receptor beta chains from one specimen sequenced in a study of T-cell reconstitution after alpha-beta-depleted transplantation in children. TCRbeta library construction was performed incorporating unique molecular identifiers. TCRdb ran MiXCR on the PCR reads and lists one entry per CDR3 protein. Here the sample spans around 700,000 distinct CDR3 sequences, around 12% being singletons. Sequences were derived from PBMCs, sampled before TCRalphabeta/CD19-depleted stem cell transplant. The receptors were sampled from a girl aged 2 to 9 with congenital amegakaryocytic thrombocytopenia, due to receive a stem cell transplant.

At least ten counts were recorded for this clonotype. The V gene is TRBV20-1, the J gene TRBJ2-7; no clear D. This CDR3 region has 13 residues. Trimming cost V 5 bases and J 2 bases, with 13 bases left between them. CDR1 is DFQATT, CDR2 SNEGSKA, per germline (reference sequence). Here the CDR3 DNA reads TGCAGTGCTCCGAGAGGTGAGGCCTACGAGCAGTACTTC. Amino acid sequence: CSAPRGEAYEQYF.

A single count supports this clonotype. The chain joins TRBV5-6 to TRBJ2-3; TRBD1 or TRBD2 may be the D gene (5 bases each). The germline V gene encodes CDR1 SGHDT and CDR2 YYEEEE. With 3 bases removed from V and 4 bases from J, the gap between germline ends came to 15 bases. The CDR3 loop spans 15 amino acids. The CDR3 loop is CASSWGSLSSDTQYF. The CDR3 DNA reads TGTGCCAGCAGCTGGGGGTCGCTAAGCTCAGATACGCAGTATTTT.

V gene TRBV5-1 combines with J gene TRBJ2-2; 7 bases are shared with TRBD1. The germline gives CDR1 SGHRS, CDR2 YFSETQ. V lost 5 bases and J lost 2; bases outside the gene matches: 6. The CDR3 has 15 amino acids. The CDR3 reads CASRRTGTNTGELFF. CDR3 nucleotides: TGCGCCAGCAGACGGACAGGAACAAACACCGGGGAGCTGTTTTTT. The full variable domain, its missing parts supplied by reference TRBV5-1 and TRBJ2-2, is KAGVTQTPRYLIKTRGQQVTLSCSPISGHRSVSWYQQTPGQGLQFLFEYFSETQRNKGNFPGRFSGRQFSNSRSEMNVSTLELGDSALYLCASRRTGTNTGELFFGEGSRLTVL.

With respect to this clonotype: Possible read error: a much larger clone is one base away. This chain uses TRBV3-1 with TRBJ2-1; D is ambiguous. CDR1 is LGHDT and CDR2 is YNNKEL in the germline V gene (reference sequence). Trimming left V 8 bases short and J 4 bases short, with 30 bases between. The CDR3 spans 19 residues. The CDR3 reads CASCLGQLGTIEAYNEQFF. In DNA, the CDR3 is TGTGCCAGCTGTTTGGGTCAGCTGGGCACAATTGAAGCTTACAATGAGCAGTTCTTC.

The chain links TRBV11-2 to TRBJ2-1; 9 bases agree with TRBD2. CDR1 and CDR2 from the germline V gene are SGHAT and FQNNGV. Trimming took 5 bases from V and 9 from J; bases not matched to a gene: 14. This CDR3 contains 16 residues. This CDR3 is CASSDYAGGANVEQFF. As DNA, the CDR3 is TGTGCCAGCAGCGATTATGCGGGAGGGGCAAATGTTGAGCAGTTCTTC.

This clonotype was counted only a few times. The J gene is TRBJ1-2, the V gene TRBV30; D perhaps matches TRBD1 (6 bases). The CDR3 totals 11 residues. With 4 bases removed from V and 4 bases from J, the gap between germline ends came to 7 bases. The germline V gene has CDR1 GTSNPN and CDR2 SVGIG (reference sequence). CDR3 loop: CAWTDSYGYTF. DNA of the CDR3: TGTGCCTGGACGGACAGCTATGGCTACACCTTC.

This clonotype was found many times. The gene calls are TRBV6-5 and TRBJ2-1, with 13 bases that match TRBD2. The CDR3 sequence is 15 residues long. Germline loops: CDR1 MNHEY, CDR2 SVGAGI. The trim removed 6 bases at V and 8 bases at J, leaving 7 bases unmatched. CDR3 residues: CASSLLAGGRDEQFF. CDR3 DNA sequence: TGTGCCAGCAGCTTACTAGCGGGAGGGAGGGATGAGCAGTTCTTC.

This clonotype was detected ten times or more. V gene TRBV7-2 combines with J gene TRBJ2-7; 7 bases fit TRBD1. The CDR3 loop spans 16 amino acids. Germline values: CDR1 SGHTA, CDR2 FQGNSA. Germline trimming cut 2 bases from V and 2 bases from J; bases unmatched to any gene: 9. As DNA, the CDR3 is TGTGCCAGCAGCTTATACAGGGGAAAGAGAACCTACGAGCAGTACTTC. It translates to CASSLYRGKRTYEQYF. The full variable domain, in which reference TRBV7-2 and TRBJ2-7 provide the parts outside the CDR3, is GAGVSQSPSNKVTEKGKDVELRCDPISGHTALYWYRQSLGQGLEFLIYFQGNSAPDKSGLPSDRFSAERTGGSVSTLTIQRTQQEDSAVYLCASSLYRGKRTYEQYFGPGTRLTVT.

The chain carries TRBV12-3 or TRBV12-4 and TRBJ2-5; D gene uncertain. V was cut by 4 bases and J by 3 bases, with 12 bases left in between. The CDR3 has 14 amino acids. The CDR3 nucleotides are TGTGCCAGCAGTTCAGGCACCCAGGAAGAGACCCAGTACTTC. Translating it yields CASSSGTQEETQYF.

This clonotype has more than one count but fewer than ten. DNA for the CDR3: TGCGCCAGCAGCCCTATCGCCTATGTCTCTGGAAACACCATATATTTT. It codes for CASSPIAYVSGNTIYF. This chain joins TRBV4-1 and TRBJ1-3; no clear D gene. The germline CDR1 and CDR2 sequences are MGHRA and YSYEKL. This CDR3 contains 16 residues. Trimming removed 4 bases from V and 0 bases from J, with 13 bases in between.

The V and J genes are TRBV5-1 and TRBJ2-1; D possibly corresponds to TRBD2 (7 bases). The CDR3 totals 19 residues. In germline, CDR1 is SGHRS, CDR2 YFSETQ. The germline V and J ends were trimmed by 0 bases and 6 bases, with 25 bases remaining between them. The CDR3 coding sequence is TGCGCCAGCAGCTTGGCCGTGGAGGGTCGGGGGGCCTTGGGCAATGAGCAGTTCTTC. It encodes CASSLAVEGRGALGNEQFF.

There are a few counts of this clonotype. The chain has TRBV10-2 and TRBJ2-1; 8 bases agree with TRBD1. Germline CDR1 WSHSY, CDR2 SAAADI. The V gene end was trimmed by 7 bases and the J gene end by 12 bases; junction bases not matched to a gene: 11. This CDR3 is built from 13 residues. The CDR3 nucleotides read TGCGCCAGCACCCGGGACAGGCGCGCTCCGCAGTTCTTC. This gives the protein CASTRDRRAPQFF.

V is TRBV13 and J is TRBJ2-1; 9 bases are a match to TRBD2. Germline trimming cut 6 bases from V and 0 bases from J; bases unmatched to any gene: 15. The CDR3 sequence is 19 residues long. Germline V CDR1 and CDR2: PRHDT, FYEKMQ (reference sequence). The CDR3 coding sequence is TGTGCCAGCAGTCAAGGGGTGCTAGCGGGGTTAGTCTCCTACAATGAGCAGTTCTTC. The encoded protein is CASSQGVLAGLVSYNEQFF.

The V gene is TRBV9, the J gene TRBJ2-7; 8 bases map to TRBD2. The CDR3 is 14 residues long. The germline gives CDR1 SGDLS, CDR2 YYNGEE. V trimming: 4 bases; J trimming: 3 bases; junction bases outside the gene matches: 6. Here the CDR3 DNA reads TGTGCCAGCAGCCCCCTCGGGGGGGTCTACGAGCAGTACTTC. Its translation: CASSPLGGVYEQYF.

This clonotype has ten or more counts. V gene TRBV13 combines with J gene TRBJ2-1; no clear D. The germline V and J ends were trimmed by 3 bases and 9 bases, with 6 bases remaining between them. This CDR3 is 11 amino acids long. Per the germline V gene, CDR1 is PRHDT and CDR2 is FYEKMQ (reference sequence). In DNA, the CDR3 is TGTGCCAGCAGCTTTAGAAGTGAGCAGTTCTTC. Residues: CASSFRSEQFF.